Below are 22 T cell receptor beta chains sequenced from a single sample in a study of regulatory T cells in long-lasting Graves disease. Through Arm-PCR of CDR3 regions and iRepertoire HTBI primers, TCR beta libraries were built. TCRdb redid the calling of the multiplex PCR reads with MiXCR, one entry per CDR3 protein. The top ten clones hold 7.8% of a sample with approximately 470,000 distinct CDR3 sequences, around 21% of them seen once. Time point of the sample: persistent/refractory GD, antithyroid drugs over 5 years with positive TRAb. Isolated PBMC RNA provided the starting material for the TCR library. The source material was peripheral blood mononuclear cells (PBMCs), sampled when the disease was refractory, from a patient treated with antithyroid drugs. The receptors shown here come from a female donor with Graves disease.

This clonotype was seen at least ten times. This chain uses TRBV12-3 or TRBV12-4 with TRBJ2-2; tentative D call: TRBD2 (5 bases). Deletions cut 6 bases from V and 1 base from J, with 12 bases between. The length of the CDR3 is 15 residues. The CDR3 DNA reads as TGTGCCAGCAGCCCGAGGGTCTTGAACACCGGGGAGCTGTTTTTT. Its protein is CASSPRVLNTGELFF.

The V gene is TRBV29-1, the J gene TRBJ1-1; possibly TRBD1 for D (6 bases). V dropped 2 bases and J dropped 0 bases, with 10 bases sitting between them. The CDR3 extends over 14 amino acids. The germline gives CDR1 SQVTM, CDR2 ANQGSEA. CDR3 in amino acids: CSVEWGALNTEAFF. The CDR3 DNA sequence: TGCAGCGTTGAATGGGGGGCGTTGAACACTGAAGCTTTCTTT.

This clonotype was seen ten or more times. V gene TRBV12-3 or TRBV12-4 combines with J gene TRBJ1-5; D is possibly TRBD1 (6 bases). Trimming removed 6 bases at V and 6 bases at J, with 9 bases between. The CDR3 length is 12 residues. The CDR3 loop is CASSSGVQPQHF. The CDR3 region has the DNA TGTGCCAGCAGCTCAGGGGTTCAGCCCCAGCATTTT.

V is TRBV19 and J is TRBJ1-5; D call uncertain. The CDR3 runs 16 residues. Trimming pared 4 bases from V and 0 bases from J, leaving 13 bases between. In germline, CDR1 is LNHDA, CDR2 SQIVND (reference sequence). The CDR3 DNA reads TGTGCCAGTAGTACAGGCAGGCCATATAGCAATCAGCCCCAGCATTTT. Translation gives CASSTGRPYSNQPQHF.

This clonotype was detected many times. V is TRBV10-3 and J is TRBJ1-4, with D tentatively TRBD1 (6 bases). V lost 3 bases and J 6 bases, leaving 11 bases between the germline ends. The germline CDR1 and CDR2 sequences are ENHRY and SYGVKD. The CDR3 is made up of 14 amino acids. The CDR3 DNA follows: TGTGCCATCAGTGAAAGGGGGGCTGATGAAAAACTGTTTTTT. This translates into CAISERGADEKLFF.

In this sample, this clonotype turned up a few times. The chain uses TRBV27 and TRBJ2-2; D is unresolved. Germline V lookup: CDR1 MNHEY, CDR2 SMNVEV (reference sequence). The CDR3 contains 11 residues. The V and J ends lost 3 bases and 10 bases respectively, with 6 bases between them. The CDR3 DNA follows: TGTGCCAGCAGTTTTGGGCCGGAGCTGTTTTTT. Protein sequence: CASSFGPELFF.

This clonotype was seen ten or more times. The chain recombines TRBV27 with TRBJ2-7; 9 bases match TRBD2. CDR1 and CDR2 from the germline V gene are MNHEY and SMNVEV (reference sequence). Unmatched junction bases numbered 8, after V lost 6 bases and J lost 2 bases. The length of the CDR3 is 15 residues. The CDR3 reads CASSLSLAGTYEQYF. DNA for the CDR3: TGTGCCAGCAGCCTCAGCCTAGCGGGAACCTACGAGCAGTACTTC.

V is TRBV28 and J is TRBJ1-5, with a tentative D call TRBD1 (6 bases). CDR3 length equals 16 residues. Germline lookup yields CDR1 MDHEN and CDR2 SYDVKM. V lost 4 bases and J lost 6, with 19 bases in between. The CDR3 DNA sequence: TGTGCCAGCAGTTCACAGACAGGCGATGGCCGTCAGCCCCAGCATTTT. This codes for CASSSQTGDGRQPQHF.

This clonotype was found a few times. The rearrangement joins TRBV7-3 to TRBJ2-7; 8 bases are shared with TRBD1. The CDR3 extends over 14 amino acids. V lost 2 bases and J lost 1; bases outside the gene matches: 1. Germline CDR1 reads SGHTA; CDR2 reads FQGTGA. The CDR3 here is CASSLWTGSYEQYF. CDR3 bases: TGTGCCAGCAGCTTATGGACAGGGTCCTACGAGCAGTACTTC.

In the case of this clonotype: This may arise from a read error, as a much more abundant clone is one base away. This CDR3 is missing its conserved last phenylalanine or tryptophan, likely due to a read error. This chain connects TRBV11-2 to TRBJ1-4, with a possible D match to TRBD1 (5 bases). V lost 4 bases and J 5 bases, leaving 14 bases between the germline ends. The CDR3 is made up of 15 amino acids. Germline-derived CDR1 and CDR2 are SGHAT and FQNNGV. The CDR3, as DNA: TGTGCCAGCAGCTCCGGGACCCGAGGAAATGAAAAACTGTTTCTT. This translates into CASSSGTRGNEKLFL.

This clonotype was counted only a few times. The conserved final phenylalanine or tryptophan is absent from the CDR3, which likely points to a read error. CDR3 amino acids: CASNLAGASVTDTQYL. CDR3 bases: TGTGCCAGCAATCTAGCGGGAGCCTCCGTCACAGATACGCAGTATCTT. The V and J genes are TRBV2 and TRBJ2-3; 10 nucleotides align to TRBD2. Looked up from germline, CDR1 is SNHLY and CDR2 is FYNNEI. The CDR3 runs 16 residues. With V trimmed by 7 bases and J by 2 bases, 9 bases remained unmatched.

At least ten counts were recorded for this clonotype. CDR3 amino acids: CASTTGGGNQPQHF. The DNA for the CDR3 is TGTGCCAGCACCACGGGGGGGGGCAATCAGCCCCAGCATTTT. The chain uses TRBV6-2 or TRBV6-3 and TRBJ1-5, with D possibly being TRBD1 (5 bases). V gave up 7 bases and J gave up 2 bases, with 12 bases separating them. The CDR3 extends over 14 amino acids. Germline CDR1 and CDR2: MNHEY and SVGEGT.

This clonotype was picked up many times. The chain carries TRBV5-1 and TRBJ1-5, with a weak D call TRBD1 (5 bases). This CDR3 has 18 amino acids. V dropped 2 bases and J dropped 0 bases, with 18 bases sitting between them. Germline values: CDR1 SGHRS, CDR2 YFSETQ. The CDR3 sequence is CASSLKKDSRYSNQPQHF. CDR3 DNA: TGCGCCAGCAGCTTAAAAAAAGACAGCCGTTATAGCAATCAGCCCCAGCATTTT.

The V call is TRBV12-3 or TRBV12-4, the J call TRBJ2-1; TRBD1 matches 7 bases. V trimming: 7 bases; J trimming: 3 bases; junction bases outside the gene matches: 9. The length of the CDR3 is 15 residues. CDR3 amino acids: CASTPRQGVYNEQFF. CDR3 sequence (DNA): TGTGCCAGCACCCCCAGACAGGGAGTCTACAATGAGCAGTTCTTC.

This clonotype was picked up a small number of times. The chain combines TRBV5-6 with TRBJ2-7; 9 nucleotides align to TRBD2. Germline values: CDR1 SGHDT, CDR2 YYEEEE. The trim removed 4 bases at V and 4 bases at J, leaving 12 bases unmatched. This CDR3 is 16 amino acids long. Here the CDR3 DNA reads TGTGCCAGCAGCCTGGGGGCGGGAGGGCCTTTATACGAGCAGTACTTC. As protein: CASSLGAGGPLYEQYF.

This chain joins TRBV19 and TRBJ2-7; D unresolved. Per germline, CDR1 LNHDA and CDR2 SQIVND (reference sequence). The CDR3 totals 13 residues. The V gene lost 3 bases and the J gene lost 7 bases, with 13 bases spanning the gap. The chain's CDR3 is CASSISHSQEQYF. CDR3 in DNA: TGTGCCAGTAGTATCTCTCACTCTCAAGAGCAGTACTTC.

This clonotype has only one observation. The chain uses TRBV4-2 and TRBJ1-3, with 7 bases fitting TRBD1. The ends lost 1 base at V and 4 bases at J; junction bases unmatched: 10. The CDR3 runs to 17 residues. Germline CDR1 is LGHNA and CDR2 is YNFKEQ. CDR3 amino acids: CASSQAKTGSGGNTIYF. The DNA of the CDR3 is TGTGCCAGCAGCCAAGCCAAGACAGGGTCCGGAGGAAACACCATATATTTT.

This clonotype was recorded at least ten times. J is TRBJ2-5 and V is TRBV28; a weak D match, TRBD2 (6 bases). Germline CDR1 reads MDHEN; CDR2 reads SYDVKM. The CDR3 consists of 17 residues. V was pared by 5 bases and J by 4 bases, with 23 bases between. The CDR3 is CASSGTRAQGGRETQYF. CDR3 nucleotide sequence: TGTGCCAGCAGTGGCACCCGGGCTCAGGGAGGTAGAGAGACCCAGTACTTC.

V usage is TRBV20-1 and J usage is TRBJ2-1; 13 bases align to TRBD2. Germline V lookup: CDR1 DFQATT, CDR2 SNEGSKA (reference sequence). Germline trimming cut 0 bases from V and 4 bases from J; bases unmatched to any gene: 3. The CDR3 length is 16 residues. CDR3 DNA: TGCAGTGCTAGAGATTTACTAGCGGGAGGGTACAATGAGCAGTTCTTC. Protein: CSARDLLAGGYNEQFF.

With respect to this clonotype: A read error may be the cause here, since a much bigger clone is one base away. The gene calls are TRBV6-2 or TRBV6-3 and TRBJ2-7; D remains ambiguous. The J call is uncertain, as TRBJ2-3 better fits the DNA end. Germline CDR1 MNHEY, CDR2 SVGEGT. There are 15 residues in the CDR3. CDR3 in DNA: TGTACCAGCAGTTACCACTATACCACACAAGATACGCAGTATTTT. It is translated as CTSSYHYTTQDTQYF.

Ten or more counts support this clonotype. The chain is built from TRBV28 and TRBJ2-5; 7 nucleotides match TRBD2. The germline CDR1 and CDR2 sequences are MDHEN and SYDVKM. Trimming at V came to 10 bases and at J to 5 bases, leaving 25 bases not matched to a gene. This CDR3 region has 18 residues. CDR3 loop: CATTSFGGSYFRGETQYF. The CDR3 bases are TGTGCCACCACCTCATTTGGCGGGAGTTATTTCCGAGGGGAGACCCAGTACTTC. Drawing the rest from reference TRBV28 and TRBJ2-5, the complete variable domain is DVKVTQSSRYLVKRTGEKVFLECVQDMDHENMFWYRQDPGLGLRLIYFSYDVKMKEKGDIPEGYSVSREKKERFSLILESASTNQTSMYLCATTSFGGSYFRGETQYFGPGTRLLVL.

This clonotype was recorded many times. The chain is built from TRBV6-1 and TRBJ2-7; 7 bases agree with TRBD2. Germline CDR1 and CDR2: MNHNS and SASEGT. With V trimmed by 0 bases and J by 5 bases, 10 bases remained unmatched. The CDR3 covers 16 residues. CDR3: CASSEASGGSFHEQYF. CDR3 bases: TGTGCCAGCAGTGAAGCTAGCGGCGGGAGTTTCCACGAGCAGTACTTC.